One sample yielded the 8 T cell receptor beta chains listed below, sequenced in a study of CD8 T cells in ankylosing spondylitis. Whole-study results and caveats: It appeared that ankylosing spondylitis blood was characterized by a TCR beta motif of 8 or 9 highly homologous variants.

MiXCR, applied by TCRdb to the 5' RACE reads, yields one record per CDR3 protein. The sample has about 540,000 distinct CDR3 sequences, 9.5% to 15% seen once. These receptors lack a known antigen. The sample taken for sequencing was blood, either unsorted or a sorted T cell fraction (not recorded which). The source of these receptors is a male donor with ankylosing spondylitis.

This clonotype was detected ten times or more. The rearrangement uses TRBV15 and TRBJ2-3; D call uncertain. Trimming shortened V by 5 bases and J by 5 bases, and 20 bases separated the two germline ends. The V gene's germline CDR1 is LNHNV and CDR2 YYDKDF (reference sequence). The CDR3 length is 16 residues. This CDR3 reads CATSPRYTLGRDTQYF. In DNA form, the CDR3 reads TGTGCCACCAGCCCACGGTACACACTCGGTAGAGATACGCAGTATTTT.

This clonotype was recorded many times. The CDR3 region is CASSLRGSGSHIQYF. CDR3 bases: TGTGCCAGCAGTTTACGGGGTAGCGGGAGTCACATTCAGTACTTC. The chain carries TRBV28 and TRBJ2-4; TRBD2 aligns across 9 bases. Germline trimming cut 2 bases from V and 8 bases from J; bases unmatched to any gene: 7. The V gene's germline CDR1 is MDHEN and CDR2 SYDVKM. The CDR3 totals 15 residues.

The CDR3 nucleotides read TGTGCCAGCAGCTTAGGAGCGGGAAGGTCCTACAATGAGCAGTTCTTC. It encodes CASSLGAGRSYNEQFF. The chain combines TRBV11-1 with TRBJ2-1; TRBD2 agrees at 7 bases. The CDR3 is 16 residues long. The V segment lost 1 base and the J segment 1 base; nucleotides outside the gene matches: 4. Germline loops: CDR1 SGHAT, CDR2 FQDESV (reference sequence).

V is TRBV7-9 and J is TRBJ2-3, with D unresolved. Germline CDR1 SEHNR, CDR2 FQNEAQ (reference sequence). Trimming stripped 3 bases from V and 3 bases from J, with 7 bases between. CDR3 length: 13 amino acids. This CDR3 is CASSFLQTDTQYF. DNA of the CDR3: TGTGCCAGCAGCTTTTTGCAGACAGATACGCAGTATTTT.

The V gene is TRBV21-1, the J gene TRBJ2-1; TRBD2 reflects the table's D call only, with no check against the DNA. TRBV21-1 is given as a pseudogene. CDR3 length equals 14 residues. The CDR3 reads CASTSRNGFHEQFF. CDR3 bases: TGTGCCAGCACCTCCAGGAATGGGTTCCATGAGCAGTTCTTC.

The chain links TRBV3-1 to TRBJ2-2; the D gene is possibly TRBD2 (6 bases). V was shortened by 5 bases and J by 7 bases, with 14 bases between the two germline ends. There are 14 residues in the CDR3. Per the germline V gene, CDR1 is LGHDT and CDR2 is YNNKEL (reference sequence). As DNA, the CDR3 is TGTGCCAGCAGCGACCGGGGAGCGGGCGGGGAGCTGTTTTTT. The encoded protein is CASSDRGAGGELFF.

This clonotype turned up a few times. The chain employs TRBV3-1 and TRBJ1-2; unclear D gene. The CDR3 sequence is 13 residues long. The germline V and J ends were trimmed by 1 base and 6 bases, with 9 bases remaining between them. The V gene's germline CDR1 is LGHDT and CDR2 YNNKEL (reference sequence). In DNA form, the CDR3 reads TGTGCCAGCAGCCAAGCAGACTTCGATGGCTACACCTTC. Its protein is CASSQADFDGYTF.

The chain is built from TRBV3-1 and TRBJ1-5; no reliable D call. V lost 1 base and J lost 7, with 8 bases in between. Germline-derived CDR1 and CDR2 are LGHDT and YNNKEL (reference sequence). This CDR3 contains 13 residues. Written as DNA, the CDR3 is TGTGCCAGCAGCCAAGGGGTACGGCAGCCCCAGCATTTT. Translating gives CASSQGVRQPQHF.